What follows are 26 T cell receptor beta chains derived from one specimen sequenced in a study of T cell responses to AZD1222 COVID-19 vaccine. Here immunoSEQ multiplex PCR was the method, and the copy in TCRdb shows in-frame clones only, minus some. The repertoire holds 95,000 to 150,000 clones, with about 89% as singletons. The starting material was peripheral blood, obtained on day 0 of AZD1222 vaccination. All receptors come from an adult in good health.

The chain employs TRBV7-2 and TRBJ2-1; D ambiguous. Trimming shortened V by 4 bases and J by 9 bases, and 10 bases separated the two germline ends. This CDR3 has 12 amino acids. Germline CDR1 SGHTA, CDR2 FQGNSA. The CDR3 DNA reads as TGTGCCAGCAGCTCACCTTTTGGTGAGCAGTTCTTC. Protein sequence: CASSSPFGEQFF.

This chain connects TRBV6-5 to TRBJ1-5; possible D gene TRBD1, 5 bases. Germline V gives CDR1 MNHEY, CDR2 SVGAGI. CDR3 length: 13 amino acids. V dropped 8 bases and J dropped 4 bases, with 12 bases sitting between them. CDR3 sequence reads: CASGRGMNQPQHF. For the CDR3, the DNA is TGTGCCAGCGGTAGGGGTATGAATCAGCCCCAGCATTTT.

The chain's CDR3 is CASSLRGTDTQYF. Here the CDR3 DNA reads TGTGCCAGCAGCCTGAGGGGCACAGATACGCAGTATTTT. The rearrangement joins TRBV5-4 to TRBJ2-3; weak D call: TRBD2 (5 bases). The CDR3 runs to 13 residues. V lost 4 bases to trimming and J lost 1 base, with 7 bases between them. CDR1 SGHNT and CDR2 YYREEE come from the germline V gene (reference sequence).

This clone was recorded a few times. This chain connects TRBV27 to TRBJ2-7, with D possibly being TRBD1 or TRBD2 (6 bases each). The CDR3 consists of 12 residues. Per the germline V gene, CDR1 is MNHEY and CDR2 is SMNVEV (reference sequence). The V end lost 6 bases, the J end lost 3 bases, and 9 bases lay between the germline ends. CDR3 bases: TGTGCCAGCAGAAGGGGGGACTACGAGCAGTACTTC. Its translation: CASRRGDYEQYF.

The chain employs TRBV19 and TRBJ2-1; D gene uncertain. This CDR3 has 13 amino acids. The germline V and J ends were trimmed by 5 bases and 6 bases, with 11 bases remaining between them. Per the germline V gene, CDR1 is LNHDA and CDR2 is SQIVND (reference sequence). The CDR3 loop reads CASSGLPGNEQFF. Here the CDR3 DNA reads TGTGCCAGTAGTGGGCTACCCGGCAATGAGCAGTTCTTC. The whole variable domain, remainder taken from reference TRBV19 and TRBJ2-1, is DGGITQSPKYLFRKEGQNVTLSCEQNLNHDAMYWYRQDPGQGLRLIYYSQIVNDFQKGDIAEGYSVSREKKESFPLTVTSAQKNPTAFYLCASSGLPGNEQFFGPGTRLTVL.

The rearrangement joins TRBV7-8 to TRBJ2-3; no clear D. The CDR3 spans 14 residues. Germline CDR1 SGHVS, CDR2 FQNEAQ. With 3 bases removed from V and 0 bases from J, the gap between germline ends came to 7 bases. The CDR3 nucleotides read TGTGCCAGCAGCTTGCCCACTAGCACAGATACGCAGTATTTT. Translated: CASSLPTSTDTQYF. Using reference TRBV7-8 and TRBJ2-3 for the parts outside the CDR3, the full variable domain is GAGVSQSPRYKVAKRGQDVALRCDPISGHVSLFWYQQALGQGPEFLTYFQNEAQLDKSGLPSDRFFAERPEGSVSTLKIQRTQQEDSAVYLCASSLPTSTDTQYFGPGTRLTVL.

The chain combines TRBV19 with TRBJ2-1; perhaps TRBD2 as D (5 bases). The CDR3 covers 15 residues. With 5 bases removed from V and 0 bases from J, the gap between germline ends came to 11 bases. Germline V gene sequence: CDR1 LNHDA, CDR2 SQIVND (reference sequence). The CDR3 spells CASSPRLSSYNEQFF. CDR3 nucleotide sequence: TGTGCCAGTAGTCCCCGACTAAGCTCCTACAATGAGCAGTTCTTC.

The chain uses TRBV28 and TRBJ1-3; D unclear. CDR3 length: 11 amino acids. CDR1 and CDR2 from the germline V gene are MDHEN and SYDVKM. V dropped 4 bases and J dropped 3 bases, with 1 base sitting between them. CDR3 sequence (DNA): TGTGCCAGCAGTTATGGAAACACCATATATTTT. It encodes CASSYGNTIYF.

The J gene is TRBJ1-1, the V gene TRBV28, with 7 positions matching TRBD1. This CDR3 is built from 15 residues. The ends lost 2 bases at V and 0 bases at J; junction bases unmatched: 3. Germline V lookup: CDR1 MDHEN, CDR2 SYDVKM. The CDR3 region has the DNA TGTGCCAGCAGTTTAACAGGGGATCTGAACACTGAAGCTTTCTTT. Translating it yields CASSLTGDLNTEAFF.

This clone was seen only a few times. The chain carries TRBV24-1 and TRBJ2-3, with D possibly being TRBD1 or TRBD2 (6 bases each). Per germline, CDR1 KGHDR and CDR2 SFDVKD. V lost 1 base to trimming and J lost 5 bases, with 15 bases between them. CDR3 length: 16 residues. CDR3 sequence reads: CATSDFVGGNIDTQYF. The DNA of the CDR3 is TGTGCCACCAGTGATTTCGTAGGGGGGAATATAGATACGCAGTATTTT.

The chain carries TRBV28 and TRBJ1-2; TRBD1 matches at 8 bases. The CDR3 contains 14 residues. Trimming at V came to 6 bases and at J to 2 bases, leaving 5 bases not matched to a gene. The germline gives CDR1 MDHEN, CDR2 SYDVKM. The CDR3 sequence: CASRDTGGNYGYTF. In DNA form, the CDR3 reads TGTGCCAGCAGAGACACAGGGGGAAACTATGGCTACACCTTC.

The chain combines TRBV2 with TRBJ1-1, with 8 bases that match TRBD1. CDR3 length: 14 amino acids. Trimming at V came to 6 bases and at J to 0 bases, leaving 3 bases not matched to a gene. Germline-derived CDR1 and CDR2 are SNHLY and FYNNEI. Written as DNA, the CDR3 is TGTGCCAGCAGACGGACAGGGCTGAACACTGAAGCTTTCTTT. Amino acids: CASRRTGLNTEAFF. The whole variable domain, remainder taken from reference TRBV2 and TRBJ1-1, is EPEVTQTPSHQVTQMGQEVILRCVPISNHLYFYWYRQILGQKVEFLVSFYNNEISEKSEIFDDQFSVERPDGSNFTLKIRSTKLEDSAMYFCASRRTGLNTEAFFGQGTRLTVV.

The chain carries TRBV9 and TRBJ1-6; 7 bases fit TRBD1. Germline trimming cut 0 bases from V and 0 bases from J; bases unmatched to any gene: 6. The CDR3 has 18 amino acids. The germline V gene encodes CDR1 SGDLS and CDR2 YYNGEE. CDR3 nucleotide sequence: TGTGCCAGCAGCGTAGGGGACAGAAAAAACTCCTATAATTCACCCCTCCACTTT. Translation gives CASSVGDRKNSYNSPLHF.

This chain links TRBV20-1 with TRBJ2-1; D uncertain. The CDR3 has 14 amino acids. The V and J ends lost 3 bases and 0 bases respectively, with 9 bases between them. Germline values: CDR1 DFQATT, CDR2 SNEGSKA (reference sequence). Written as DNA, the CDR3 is TGCAGTGCTAGTGGCACCAGCTCCTACAATGAGCAGTTCTTC. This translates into CSASGTSSYNEQFF.

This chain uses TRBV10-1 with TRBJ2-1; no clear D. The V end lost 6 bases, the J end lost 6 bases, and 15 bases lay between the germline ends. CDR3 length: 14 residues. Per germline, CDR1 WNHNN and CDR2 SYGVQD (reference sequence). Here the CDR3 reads CASSDTLARNEQFF. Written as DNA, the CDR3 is TGCGCCAGCAGCGATACATTAGCCCGCAATGAGCAGTTCTTC.

The CDR3 DNA is TGTGCCTGGGGACTAGCGGGGTTCAGAGAGCAGTACTTC. Translated: CAWGLAGFREQYF. The chain joins TRBV30 to TRBJ2-7, with 12 nucleotides matching TRBD2. Germline CDR1 and CDR2: GTSNPN and SVGIG (reference sequence). The length of the CDR3 is 13 residues. V lost 5 bases to trimming and J lost 7 bases; unmatched junction nucleotides: 6. The full variable domain, rest sourced from reference TRBV30 and TRBJ2-7, is SQTIHQWPATLVQPVGSPLSLECTVEGTSNPNLYWYRQAAGRGLQLLFYSVGIGQISSEVPQNLSASRPQDRQFILSSKKLLLSDSGFYLCAWGLAGFREQYFGPGTRLTVT.

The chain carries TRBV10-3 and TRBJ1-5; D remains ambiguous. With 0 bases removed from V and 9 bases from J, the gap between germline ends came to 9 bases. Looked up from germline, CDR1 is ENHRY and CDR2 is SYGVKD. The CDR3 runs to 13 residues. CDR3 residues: CAISESGERPQHF. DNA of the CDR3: TGTGCCATCAGTGAGTCTGGGGAGAGGCCCCAGCATTTT.

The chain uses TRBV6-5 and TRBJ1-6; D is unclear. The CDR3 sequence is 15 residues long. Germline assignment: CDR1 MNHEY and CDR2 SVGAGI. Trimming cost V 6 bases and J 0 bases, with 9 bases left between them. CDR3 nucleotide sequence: TGTGCCAGCAGCATAGAGAGCTCCTATAATTCACCCCTCCACTTT. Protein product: CASSIESSYNSPLHF.

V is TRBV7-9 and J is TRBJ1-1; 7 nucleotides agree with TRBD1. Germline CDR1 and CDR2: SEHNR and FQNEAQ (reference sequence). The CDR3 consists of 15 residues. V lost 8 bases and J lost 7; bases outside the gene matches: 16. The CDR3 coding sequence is TGTGCCAGCGGCGGGAGAAGACAGGGAGTGGGTGAAGCTTTCTTT. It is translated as CASGGRRQGVGEAFF.

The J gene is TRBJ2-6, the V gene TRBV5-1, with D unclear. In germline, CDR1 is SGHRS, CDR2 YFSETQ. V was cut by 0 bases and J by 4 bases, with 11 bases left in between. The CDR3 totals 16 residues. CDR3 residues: CASSLEYAQGANVLTF. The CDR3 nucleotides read TGCGCCAGCAGCTTGGAGTATGCGCAAGGGGCCAACGTCCTGACTTTC.

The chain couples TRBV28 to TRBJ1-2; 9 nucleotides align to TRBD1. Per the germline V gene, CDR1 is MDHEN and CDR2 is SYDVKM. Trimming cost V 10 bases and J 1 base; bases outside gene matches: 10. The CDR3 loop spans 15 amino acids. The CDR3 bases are TGTGCCATCACCCCAGGGACAGGGCATAACTATGGCTACACCTTC. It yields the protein CAITPGTGHNYGYTF.

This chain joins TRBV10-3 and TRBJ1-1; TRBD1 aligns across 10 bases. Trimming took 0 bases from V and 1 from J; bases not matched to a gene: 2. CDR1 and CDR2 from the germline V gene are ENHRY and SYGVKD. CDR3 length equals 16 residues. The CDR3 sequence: CAISESRTGGNTEAFF. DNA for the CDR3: TGTGCCATCAGTGAGTCCCGGACAGGGGGGAACACTGAAGCTTTCTTT.

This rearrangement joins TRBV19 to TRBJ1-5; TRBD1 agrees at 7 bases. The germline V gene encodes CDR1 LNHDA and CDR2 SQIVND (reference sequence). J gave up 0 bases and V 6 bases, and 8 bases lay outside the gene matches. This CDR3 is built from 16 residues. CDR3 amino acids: CASRNHGTVSNQPQHF. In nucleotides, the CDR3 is TGTGCCAGTAGAAACCACGGGACAGTTAGCAATCAGCCCCAGCATTTT.

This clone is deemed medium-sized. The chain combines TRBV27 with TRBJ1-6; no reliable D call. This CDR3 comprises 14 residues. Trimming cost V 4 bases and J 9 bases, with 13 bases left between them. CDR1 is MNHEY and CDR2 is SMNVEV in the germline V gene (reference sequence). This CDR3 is CASSSQVRLSPLHF. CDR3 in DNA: TGTGCCAGCAGTTCGCAGGTCCGACTTTCACCCCTCCACTTT.

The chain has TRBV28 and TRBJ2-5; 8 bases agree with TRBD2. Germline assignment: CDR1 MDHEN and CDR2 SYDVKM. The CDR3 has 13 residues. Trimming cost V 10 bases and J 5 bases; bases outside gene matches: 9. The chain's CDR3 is CAIHGGGLETQYF. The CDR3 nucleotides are TGTGCCATCCACGGGGGGGGCTTGGAGACCCAGTACTTC.

Here the CDR3 DNA reads TGTGCCAGCAGCTGGACTAGCGGGGGAGATACGCAGTATTTT. Translation gives CASSWTSGGDTQYF. This chain uses TRBV7-9 with TRBJ2-3; 13 nucleotides agree with TRBD2. The germline V gene has CDR1 SEHNR and CDR2 FQNEAQ (reference sequence). The CDR3 contains 14 residues. V was clipped by 4 bases and J by 5 bases; unmatched bases: 0. Full variable domain (rest looked up from reference TRBV7-9 and TRBJ2-3): DTGVSQNPRHKITKRGQNVTFRCDPISEHNRLYWYRQTLGQGPEFLTYFQNEAQLEKSRLLSDRFSAERPKGSFSTLEIQRTEQGDSAMYLCASSWTSGGDTQYFGPGTRLTVL.